The 19 T cell receptor beta chains given below trace back to one sample, sequenced in a study of CD8+CD57+ T cells in acquired aplastic anemia. The study profiled TCR beta VDJ and CDR3 using genomic DNA as template. TCRdb used MiXCR to reprocess the reads, holding one entry per CDR3 protein. The sample records 400,000 to 450,000 distinct CDR3 sequences, 60% to 80% being singletons. The source material was sorted CD4+, CD8+, or CD8+CD57+ T cells (not recorded which) from PBMCs. The receptors originated from a human donor in good health, serving as a control.

Note on this clonotype: A much bigger clone sits one base away, suggesting this may be a read error. V is TRBV7-3 and J is TRBJ2-7, with D hard to call. CDR1 SGHTA and CDR2 FQGTGA come from the germline V gene. This CDR3 contains 14 residues. The CDR3 spells CASSQVSASCEQYF. The DNA of the CDR3 is TGTGCCAGCAGCCAAGTTTCAGCCTCCTGCGAGCAGTACTTC.

At least ten counts were recorded for this clonotype. The V gene is TRBV5-8, the J gene TRBJ1-4; possible D gene TRBD1, 5 bases. The V end lost 0 bases, the J end lost 5 bases, and 8 bases lay between the germline ends. Germline assignment: CDR1 SGHTS and CDR2 YDEGEE. This CDR3 has 14 amino acids. The CDR3 DNA reads TGTGCCAGCAGCTTGGACAGGACGAATGAAAAACTGTTTTTT. This sequence encodes CASSLDRTNEKLFF.

This clonotype was counted many times. This sequence joins TRBV20-1 and TRBJ1-1, with D possibly matching TRBD1 (6 bases). The CDR3 sequence is 13 residues long. Germline lookup yields CDR1 DFQATT and CDR2 SNEGSKA (reference sequence). V was cut by 2 bases and J by 3 bases, with 10 bases left in between. CDR3 sequence (DNA): TGCAGTGCTAGAAGGGGGGTTGACACTGAAGCTTTCTTT. It codes for CSARRGVDTEAFF.

Comment on this clonotype: One end of the junction is discordant with germline, which a read error may explain. The rearrangement links TRBV2 to TRBJ2-1, with 7 bases identical to TRBD1. The CDR3 is 15 residues long. CDR1 and CDR2 from the germline V gene are SNHLY and FYNNEI. Here the CDR3 reads CASSRQGDSTGEQFF. CDR3 nucleotide sequence: TGTGCCAGCAGCCGGCAGGGGGATTCCACCGGTGAGCAGTTTTTC.

Comment on this clonotype: One end of the junction is discordant with germline, which a read error may explain. The rearrangement links TRBV5-1 to TRBJ2-3, with D possibly TRBD2 on 5 matching bases. From germline, CDR1 is SGHRS and CDR2 YFSETQ. This CDR3 contains 13 residues. The CDR3 loop reads CASSRGPEGAQYF. CDR3 nucleotide sequence: TGCGCTAGCAGCCGAGGTCCTGAGGGCGCGCAGTATTTT.

The gene calls are TRBV7-8 and TRBJ2-7; D unclear. V lost 5 bases, J lost 0 bases, and 11 bases lay in between. Germline values: CDR1 SGHVS, CDR2 FQNEAQ. This CDR3 has 14 amino acids. As DNA, the CDR3 is TGTGCCAGCAGCCCGCGGTGGAGCTCCTACGAGCAGTACTTC. Encoded protein: CASSPRWSSYEQYF.

The chain carries TRBV2 and TRBJ2-7; the match to TRBD1 covers 8 bases. This CDR3 region has 14 residues. Germline values: CDR1 SNHLY, CDR2 FYNNEI. Germline trimming cut 4 bases from V and 6 bases from J; bases unmatched to any gene: 8. The CDR3 bases are TGTGCCAGCAGTGGACAGGGGATGGGTGGCGAGCAGTACTTC. Translated: CASSGQGMGGEQYF.

The chain recombines TRBV20-1 with TRBJ1-1, with TRBD1 as a possible D gene (6 bases). The germline gives CDR1 DFQATT, CDR2 SNEGSKA (reference sequence). The CDR3 contains 15 residues. V lost 1 base and J lost 4, with 16 bases in between. The DNA of the CDR3 is TGCAGTGCTAGAGCCTCTTCGGGGGCTATCACTGAAGCTTTCTTT. Its protein product is CSARASSGAITEAFF.

This clonotype was seen ten or more times. The V call is TRBV6-5, the J call TRBJ1-5; D is uncertain. V was pared by 6 bases and J by 9 bases, with 15 bases between. The CDR3 contains 13 residues. Germline lookup yields CDR1 MNHEY and CDR2 SVGAGI. The CDR3 nucleotides read TGTGCCAGCAGCCCGACGGCCGACCTGCCCCAGCATTTT. It specifies CASSPTADLPQHF.

The chain is built from TRBV15 and TRBJ1-6; D gene ambiguous. This CDR3 contains 16 residues. Between the trimmed V and J ends, which lost 5 bases and 7 bases, there was a span of 18 bases. Germline assignment: CDR1 LNHNV and CDR2 YYDKDF (reference sequence). CDR3 nucleotide sequence: TGTGCCACCAGCCCAAGGCCCGATCGGCAAAATTCACCCCTCCACTTT. Encoded protein: CATSPRPDRQNSPLHF. Together with reference TRBV15 and TRBJ1-6, the CDR3 gives the full variable domain: DAMVIQNPRYQVTQFGKPVTLSCSQTLNHNVMYWYQQKSSQAPKLLFHYYDKDFNNEADTPDNFQSRRPNTSFCFLDIRSPGLGDTAMYLCATSPRPDRQNSPLHFGNGTRLTVT.

With regard to this clonotype: This may be a read error: a much more frequent sequence differs by one nucleotide. The chain carries TRBV5-6 and TRBJ2-5; a weak D match, TRBD2 (5 bases). This CDR3 has 14 residues. V was cut by 1 base and J by 7 bases, with 14 bases left in between. Germline lookup yields CDR1 SGHDT and CDR2 YYEEEE. CDR3 sequence reads: CASSLSGGSGTQYF. In nucleotides, the CDR3 is TGTGCCAGCAGCTTGTCAGGCGGGTCCGGGACCCAGTACTTC.

The chain employs TRBV7-6 and TRBJ2-7, with D tentatively TRBD2 (5 bases). Germline assignment: CDR1 SGHVS and CDR2 FNYEAQ. The CDR3 contains 15 residues. V was clipped by 5 bases and J by 7 bases, with 21 bases between them. CDR3 residues: CASSLNPGSDNEQYF. The CDR3 bases are TGTGCCAGCAGCCTAAACCCGGGATCCGACAATGAGCAGTACTTC.

This clonotype was observed at least ten times. The chain links TRBV2 to TRBJ2-1, with D perhaps TRBD2 (5 bases). The germline CDR1 and CDR2 sequences are SNHLY and FYNNEI. The V gene lost 4 bases and the J gene lost 7 bases, with 14 bases spanning the gap. This CDR3 is built from 14 residues. The CDR3 spells CASSGGNDLNEQFF. The DNA of the CDR3 is TGTGCCAGCAGTGGAGGGAACGATTTAAATGAGCAGTTCTTC.

The rearrangement uses TRBV7-9 and TRBJ2-7; D might be TRBD1 (7 bases). CDR3 length: 19 amino acids. Trimming removed 7 bases at V and 5 bases at J, with 33 bases between. Germline CDR1 is SEHNR and CDR2 is FQNEAQ (reference sequence). The CDR3 loop is CASTGRRPSTPGQGDEQYF. CDR3 coding DNA: TGTGCCAGCACGGGGAGGAGACCCAGTACTCCCGGCCAGGGGGACGAGCAGTACTTC.

This clonotype was observed many times. This sequence joins TRBV20-1 and TRBJ2-7; 7 bases are a match to TRBD1. Germline trimming cut 3 bases from V and 3 bases from J; bases unmatched to any gene: 8. This CDR3 has 14 residues. From germline, CDR1 is DFQATT and CDR2 SNEGSKA (reference sequence). CDR3 in amino acids: CSASPSTGNYEQYF. CDR3 DNA: TGCAGTGCTAGTCCATCGACAGGGAACTACGAGCAGTACTTC.

In the case of this clonotype: Lacking the conserved final phenylalanine or tryptophan, this CDR3 likely reflects a read error. No DNA is shown, since the ends of the CDR3 on it are uncertain; the CDR3 is the one TCRdb lists. The V gene is TRBV12-3 or TRBV12-4, the J gene TRBJ1-5. The CDR3 is 13 residues long, counting both termini. The CDR3 here is CASSLECSSYEQY.

The sample holds one count of this clonotype. The CDR3 does not close with the conserved phenylalanine or tryptophan, likely indicating a read error. The chain uses TRBV7-9 and TRBJ1-2; TRBD1 is a possible D gene (5 bases). This CDR3 is built from 13 residues. Germline V gene sequence: CDR1 SEHNR, CDR2 FQNEAQ (reference sequence). V dropped 8 bases and J dropped 7 bases, with 17 bases sitting between them. DNA of the CDR3: TGTGCCAGCGCGGGACGTCACACGTCTGGCTACACCTCC. Its protein product is CASAGRHTSGYTS.

The V call is TRBV7-2, the J call TRBJ1-6, with 7 bases identical to TRBD1. CDR1 and CDR2 (germline): SGHTA, FQGNSA. This CDR3 is 14 amino acids long. With 4 bases clipped from V and 19 bases from J, the junction kept 16 bases outside the gene matches. CDR3 bases: TGTGCCAGCAGCTCGGACAGGCGGAATTCCATCTATCACTTT. This gives the protein CASSSDRRNSIYHF.

This clonotype was counted ten times or more. This sequence joins TRBV20-1 and TRBJ1-6, with D possibly TRBD1 on 5 matching bases. V was clipped by 0 bases and J by 7 bases, with 16 bases between them. The CDR3 runs 16 residues. In germline, CDR1 is DFQATT, CDR2 SNEGSKA (reference sequence). CDR3 nucleotides: TGCAGTGCTAGAGATCAGGGACCGTGGGGGAATTCACCCCTCCACTTT. The encoded protein is CSARDQGPWGNSPLHF.